This TCR beta chain was observed in a study of radiotherapy plus CTLA-4 blockade in lung cancer. As for the study in general: Of the patients, under 20% showed objective responses and roughly 34% attained disease control.

Patients in the study, people with chemo-refractory metastatic non-small-cell lung cancer, received focal radiation plus ipilimumab CTLA-4 blockade. Measured with immunoSEQ multiplex PCR; TCRdb has only the in-frame clones, and not every one. The sample records fewer than 100,000 clones, 84% being singletons. To note about this clone: Its cognate antigen is unknown.

Trimming pared 4 bases from V and 8 bases from J, leaving 11 bases between. Germline lookup yields CDR1 KGHSH and CDR2 LQKENI. This CDR3 is built from 12 residues. Study-wide results and limits: Expansion of tumor-derived TCR clones was observed in blood after radiotherapy plus ipilimumab. With interferon-beta, early dynamics of blood T cell clones were reported to best predict response.

This chain joins TRBV18 and TRBJ1-1; D is unclear. The clonotype was recovered from a human donor with non-small cell lung cancer who had stable disease on radiotherapy plus ipilimumab. The material sequenced was peripheral blood, taken from a patient treated with radiotherapy plus ipilimumab. For the CDR3, the DNA is TGTGCCAGCTCACGTACCGGGGTCGAAGCTTTCTTT. This encodes CASSRTGVEAFF.